The present T cell receptor beta chain was sequenced within a study of cytomegalovirus exposure and HLA in healthy donors. This clone came up a few times. The antigen is not known. Study observations and caveats: With later analysis, a missense DCLRE1C variant became linked to TCR beta V- and J-gene trimming. Analysis performed later showed TCR beta chains linked to HLA being more clonally expanded than equally common others.

V gave up 4 bases and J gave up 7 bases; unmatched junction bases: 7. This CDR3 is 15 amino acids long. Germline assignment: CDR1 MNHEY and CDR2 SMNVEV (reference sequence). 13 Jbeta primers and 60 Vbeta primers were used for the PCR. Using immunoSEQ multiplex PCR, the repertoire was profiled, and TCRdb retains in-frame clones only, with some absent. Seen here are approximately 100,000 clones, over 60% observed once, and the top ten hold approximately 11%. The receptor's source is a man in his forties or fifties in good health and CMV-seropositive. The chain employs TRBV27 and TRBJ1-4; 9 bases match TRBD1. The specimen was PBMCs. The CDR3 spells CASSSRTGEGEKLFF. As DNA, the CDR3 is TGTGCCAGCAGTTCCCGGACAGGGGAGGGTGAAAAACTGTTTTTT.